A selection of T cell receptor beta chains follows, all from one sample in a study of blood T cell repertoires in COVID-19. Produced via immunoSEQ multiplex PCR; TCRdb's table is partial and in-frame only. The sample holds approximately 120,000 clones, 75% to 90% seen once. Material for sequencing was peripheral blood. Source of these receptors: a woman aged 55-69 years with acute or convalescent COVID-19. Both conserved end residues are part of each CDR3. D genes are given only for firm matches. Clone size is not always given. Where it is, it says once, few, many or a class for expanded clones.

size	D	V	J	DNA	CDR3
-	TRBD2	TRBV5-6	TRBJ2-1	TGTGCCAGCAGCTTGGCCCGCCGGGGGGGACGGCATGAGCAGTTCTTC	CASSLARRGGRHEQFF
-	-	TRBV7-9	TRBJ2-2	TGTGCCAGCAGCTTAATAGCGGAGCGTGGGGAGCTGTTTTTT	CASSLIAERGELFF
-	-	TRBV27	TRBJ1-2	TGTGCCAGCAGTCCTACCGGCGGGGCGATAGCTAACTATGGCTACACCTTC	CASSPTGGAIANYGYTF
-	TRBD1	TRBV5-1	TRBJ1-1	TGCGCCAGCAGGCAGCGATATAGGGGACAGGGAGCAAACACTGAAGCTTTCTTT	CASRQRYRGQGANTEAFF
-	TRBD1	TRBV19	TRBJ2-7	TGTGCCAGCCAAGACAGGGGCCACGAGCAGTACTTC	CASQDRGHEQYF
-	TRBD1	TRBV9	TRBJ1-1	TGTGCCAGCAGTACCAGGGGGGCTCCGGGGACTGAAGCTTTCTTT	CASSTRGAPGTEAFF
-	TRBD2	TRBV5-1	TRBJ2-7	TGCGCCAGCAGCTCGGGGGCGGGGGGCCCATACGAGCAGTACTTC	CASSSGAGGPYEQYF
-	-	TRBV7-6	TRBJ2-5	TGTGCCAGCAGCTTAACGGGAGCCGGGACCCAGTACTTC	CASSLTGAGTQYF
-	TRBD1	TRBV5-8	TRBJ1-1	TGTGCCAGCAGCATAGGAACAGGGGCGGGGTCTGAAGCTTTCTTT	CASSIGTGAGSEAFF
-	-	TRBV10-3	TRBJ2-2	TGTGCCATCAAGAGCTCCAGGGGAAACACCGGGGAGCTGTTTTTT	CAIKSSRGNTGELFF
-	-	TRBV14	TRBJ2-7	TGTGCCAGCAGCCAAATCCAGACAGGCACCTACGAGCAGTACTTC	CASSQIQTGTYEQYF
-	TRBD1	TRBV28	TRBJ1-5	TGTGCCAGCAGCCGAATCGGGACAGCCAATCAGCCCCAGCATTTT	CASSRIGTANQPQHF
-	-	TRBV19	TRBJ2-7	TGTGCCAGTAGTATAACAGGGGGGGCCTACGAGCAGTACTTC	CASSITGGAYEQYF
-	TRBD1	TRBV7-2	TRBJ2-5	TGTGCCAGCAGTCAAAACAGGGGGAAAGAGACCCAGTACTTC	CASSQNRGKETQYF
-	TRBD2	TRBV24-1	TRBJ2-1	TGTGCCACCAGTGATCCCCCCGGGACTAGCGGGTTCTACAATGAGCAGTTCTTC	CATSDPPGTSGFYNEQFF
-	-	TRBV5-4	TRBJ1-2	TGTGCCAGCAGCTTGGCGAAACAGGCGGCGTATGGCTACACCTTC	CASSLAKQAAYGYTF
-	-	TRBV9	TRBJ1-2	TGTGCCAGCAGCCCCCATATGGCAGGTTTCTATGGCTACACCTTC	CASSPHMAGFYGYTF
-	-	TRBV6-1	TRBJ1-1	TGTGCCAGCAGTGTTTTCCCACCCCGGGGGGGCGCGGACACTGAAGCTTTCTTT	CASSVFPPRGGADTEAFF
-	TRBD1	TRBV28	TRBJ1-2	TGTGCCAGCCATCCGGGACAGCAATATGGCTACACCTTC	CASHPGQQYGYTF
-	-	TRBV7-3	TRBJ2-1	TGTGCCAGCAGCTTAATCGGGGGTAGTAATGAGCAGTTCTTC	CASSLIGGSNEQFF
-	-	TRBV11-3	TRBJ1-3	TGTGCCAGCAGCCCCCCCCACATCTCTGGAAACACCATATATTTT	CASSPPHISGNTIYF
-	-	TRBV30	TRBJ1-5	TGTGCCTGGAGCGGTGGGGGGAGCCAGCCCCAGCATTTT	CAWSGGGSQPQHF
once	TRBD1	TRBV6-6	TRBJ2-2	TGTGCCAGCAGTCCAGAGGAAAGACAGGGCTGGGCCGGGGAGCTGTTTTTT	CASSPEERQGWAGELFF
once	-	TRBV3-1/TRBV3-2	TRBJ1-2	TGTGCCAGCAGCCAAGGGACAGCTTGGCAAGGCTACACCTTC	CASSQGTAWQGYTF
-	TRBD1	TRBV9	TRBJ1-1	TGTGCCAGCAGCGTCGGGACAGGGCCTAGAGCTTTCTTT	CASSVGTGPRAFF
once	-	TRBV27	TRBJ1-2	TGTGCCAGCAGTTTATCGGCCGCAGGGGTGGGCTACACCTTC	CASSLSAAGVGYTF
-	-	TRBV3-1/TRBV3-2	TRBJ2-4	TGTGCCAGCAGCCACTTAGCCAAAAACATTCAGTACTTC	CASSHLAKNIQYF
-	TRBD2	TRBV19	TRBJ2-1	TGTGCCAGCCAGCGCGGGGCGGGAGGAGGCTACAATGAGCAGTTCTTC	CASQRGAGGGYNEQFF
few	-	TRBV18	TRBJ1-6	TGTGCCAGCTCACCGATCGGGAATTCACCCCTCCACTTT	CASSPIGNSPLHF
-	TRBD1	TRBV10-2	TRBJ2-3	TGCGCCAGCAGCCTGAGGGGGCCTCAACTTATCACAGATACGCAGTATTTT	CASSLRGPQLITDTQYF
-	-	TRBV27	TRBJ2-7	TGTGCCAGCAGTCCCCCCTCCCTCGAGCAGTACTTC	CASSPPSLEQYF
-	-	TRBV7-9	TRBJ1-5	TGTGCCAGCAGCTTAGGGATAGGGGTCAGGGATCAGCCCCAGCATTTT	CASSLGIGVRDQPQHF
few	-	TRBV7-9	TRBJ2-7	TGTGCCAGCAGCCAGTCCGCATCCTACGAGCAGTACTTC	CASSQSASYEQYF
-	TRBD1	TRBV6-6	TRBJ1-1	TGTGCCAGCAGGCTCCTGGGACAGGGAATGGCTGAAGCTTTCTTT	CASRLLGQGMAEAFF
-	-	TRBV6-6	TRBJ2-7	TGTGCCAGCAGTTACTCAGTCTCAGGGTCCTCCTACGAGCAGTACTTC	CASSYSVSGSSYEQYF
many	-	TRBV18	TRBJ2-2	TGTGCCAGCTCACTCAATCGAGGAGACACCGGGGAGCTGTTTTTT	CASSLNRGDTGELFF
-	TRBD2	TRBV6-6	TRBJ2-5	TGTGCCAGCAGTTACTCGTTAGCGGGGGGCCAAGAGACCCAGTACTTC	CASSYSLAGGQETQYF
-	TRBD1	TRBV7-2	TRBJ2-5	TGTGCCAGCAGCCCGGATCCAGGGGGAGAGACCCAGTACTTC	CASSPDPGGETQYF
-	TRBD2	TRBV7-7	TRBJ2-1	TGTGCTAGCAGCAGAACTAGCGGGGGGGCCGCCTACAATGAGCAGTTCTTC	CASSRTSGGAAYNEQFF
many	-	TRBV6-1	TRBJ1-1	TGTGCCAGCAGTGAAGCTTACAGAAACACTGAAGCTTTCTTT	CASSEAYRNTEAFF
-	-	TRBV5-6	TRBJ1-1	TGTGCCAGCAGCTCGACCCGGGACAATGAACGACGGACTGAAGCTTTCTTT	CASSSTRDNERRTEAFF
-	-	TRBV28	TRBJ1-1	TGTGCCAGCAGTCCCCAGCGGGGGGATGGTTTCTTT	CASSPQRGDGFF
-	-	TRBV28	TRBJ1-5	TGTGCCAGCAGGATACCTAGTGAGCCCCAGCATTTT	CASRIPSEPQHF
-	TRBD1	TRBV27	TRBJ2-7	TGTGCCAGCAGTTCACGTGGGACAGGTAAATACGAGCAGTACTTC	CASSSRGTGKYEQYF
-	-	TRBV30	TRBJ2-1	TGTGCCTGGAGTGTAACTGACCCCGGGAATGAGCAGTTCTTC	CAWSVTDPGNEQFF
few	-	TRBV2	TRBJ1-1	TGTGCCAGCAGTAAGCAGGGGAACACTGAAGCTTTCTTT	CASSKQGNTEAFF
-	-	TRBV30	TRBJ1-1	TGTGCCTGGTCCCTCGGGATGATCCACACTGAAGCTTTCTTT	CAWSLGMIHTEAFF
-	-	TRBV27	TRBJ1-1	TGTGCCAGCAGTTCCGGACAGACTAACACTGAAGCTTTCTTT	CASSSGQTNTEAFF
-	-	TRBV27	TRBJ1-4	TGTGCCAGCAGTCGGGGAGGGGACGAAAAACTGTTTTTT	CASSRGGDEKLFF
-	TRBD2	TRBV3-1/TRBV3-2	TRBJ2-1	TGTGCCAGCAGCCATGCGGGAGGCTCCTACAATGAGCAGTTCTTC	CASSHAGGSYNEQFF
few	TRBD1	TRBV18	TRBJ1-1	TGTGCCAGCTCATCGCAGGGGACAGAGAACACTGAAGCTTTCTTT	CASSSQGTENTEAFF
once	TRBD2	TRBV19	TRBJ2-3	TGTGCCAGTAGTCCCAGACTAGCGGGGGCCTCCACAGATACGCAGTATTTT	CASSPRLAGASTDTQYF
once	TRBD1	TRBV28	TRBJ1-1	TGTGCCAGCAGGCAGACAGGGGAGGCTTTCTTT	CASRQTGEAFF
-	TRBD1	TRBV6-5	TRBJ1-5	TGTGCCAGCAGGGGGACAGCCCGGGGTCAGCCCCAGCATTTT	CASRGTARGQPQHF
-	-	TRBV28	TRBJ1-5	TGTGCCAGCAGTTTTAATTGGAGGGTTGGAAGTCAGCCCCAGCATTTT	CASSFNWRVGSQPQHF
-	TRBD2	TRBV2	TRBJ2-1	TGTGCCAGCACCCGCGGACTAGCGGGAACTGCTGAGCAGTTCTTC	CASTRGLAGTAEQFF
-	-	TRBV19	TRBJ2-2	TGTGCCAGCCACCGGGACTTGAACACCGGGGAGCTGTTTTTT	CASHRDLNTGELFF
once	TRBD1	TRBV2	TRBJ1-2	TGTGCCAGCATCGTGACAGGGGGGGGCTACACCTTC	CASIVTGGGYTF
once	-	TRBV7-2	TRBJ1-5	TGTGCCAGCAGCTTAGTCGGGACAAATAATCAGCCCCAGCATTTT	CASSLVGTNNQPQHF